In its sample, the clone carrying this TCR beta chain was seen a few times. The germline V gene encodes CDR1 SGHRS and CDR2 YFSETQ. This CDR3 is 15 amino acids long. The ends were cut back, 0 bases at V and 4 bases at J, with 12 bases in the middle. This record comes from a study of blood T cell repertoires in COVID-19. Study details: The analysed material was cDNA or gDNA that came from T cells, B-cell-depleted T cells, or PBMCs.

The cohort comprised adults aged about 18 to 100 years residing in about 25 US areas. Clinical histories supplied by participants themselves formed the basis of cohort assignment. Two consecutive negative NP/OP PCR tests, clearance, or resolved symptoms defined Cohort 3 recovery. Assay: immunoSEQ multiplex PCR; the TCRdb copy retains only in-frame clones and omits some. In the table there are approximately 470,000 clones, about 90% of which are singletons. V and J are TRBV5-1 and TRBJ2-3; D perhaps matches TRBD2 (5 bases). This clonotype was sampled from a woman aged 18-29 years who had recovered from COVID-19. Sequencing was performed on PBMCs or T cells enriched from blood (not recorded which). The CDR3 coding sequence is TGCGCCAGCAGCTTGGCCTCAGATAGCGCAGATACGCAGTATTTT. It codes for CASSLASDSADTQYF.